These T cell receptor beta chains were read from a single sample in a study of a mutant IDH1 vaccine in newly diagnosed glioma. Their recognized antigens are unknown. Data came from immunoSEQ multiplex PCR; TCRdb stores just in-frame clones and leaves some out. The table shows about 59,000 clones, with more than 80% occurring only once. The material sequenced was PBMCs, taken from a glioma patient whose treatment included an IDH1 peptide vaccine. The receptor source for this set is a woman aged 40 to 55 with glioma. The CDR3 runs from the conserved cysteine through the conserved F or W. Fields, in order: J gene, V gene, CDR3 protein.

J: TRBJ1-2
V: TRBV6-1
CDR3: CASRGTSMGGYTF

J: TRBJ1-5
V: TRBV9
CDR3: CASSVGAGNSNQPQHF

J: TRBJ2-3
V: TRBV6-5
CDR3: CASSYSYRGADTQYF

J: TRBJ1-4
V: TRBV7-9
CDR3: CASSPRQEKLFF

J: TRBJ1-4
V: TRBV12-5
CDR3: CASGFGTGHGDKEKLFF

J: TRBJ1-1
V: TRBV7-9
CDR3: CASSEQANTEAFF

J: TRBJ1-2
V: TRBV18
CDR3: CASSPPLQGNYGYTF

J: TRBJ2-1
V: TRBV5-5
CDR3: CASSLGVWVQGNLYNEQFF

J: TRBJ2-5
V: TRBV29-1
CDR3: CSVEEGAGETQYF

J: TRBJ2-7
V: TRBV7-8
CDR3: CASSLNQGLGEQYF

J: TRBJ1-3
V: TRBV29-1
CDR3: CSVEDEGATGNTIYF

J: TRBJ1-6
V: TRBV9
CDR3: CASSGGDRAGEDSPLHF

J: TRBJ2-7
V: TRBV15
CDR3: CATRTGISYEQYF

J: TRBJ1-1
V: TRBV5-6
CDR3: CASSLGGVAAFF

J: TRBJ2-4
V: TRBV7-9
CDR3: CASSLTSGMAKNIQYF

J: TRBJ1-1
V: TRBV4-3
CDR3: CASSRTTGLGTEAFF

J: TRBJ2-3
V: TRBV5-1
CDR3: CASSLEGTGELDTQYF

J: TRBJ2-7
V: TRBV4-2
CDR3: CASSQIAGTSGSYEQYF

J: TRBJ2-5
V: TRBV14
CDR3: CASSQVGLQGETQYF

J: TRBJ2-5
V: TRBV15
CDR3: CATSRRRREETQYF

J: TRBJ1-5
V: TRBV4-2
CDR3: CASSQEWQEGNQPQHF

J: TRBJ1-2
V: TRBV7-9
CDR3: CASSFIVGNYGYTF